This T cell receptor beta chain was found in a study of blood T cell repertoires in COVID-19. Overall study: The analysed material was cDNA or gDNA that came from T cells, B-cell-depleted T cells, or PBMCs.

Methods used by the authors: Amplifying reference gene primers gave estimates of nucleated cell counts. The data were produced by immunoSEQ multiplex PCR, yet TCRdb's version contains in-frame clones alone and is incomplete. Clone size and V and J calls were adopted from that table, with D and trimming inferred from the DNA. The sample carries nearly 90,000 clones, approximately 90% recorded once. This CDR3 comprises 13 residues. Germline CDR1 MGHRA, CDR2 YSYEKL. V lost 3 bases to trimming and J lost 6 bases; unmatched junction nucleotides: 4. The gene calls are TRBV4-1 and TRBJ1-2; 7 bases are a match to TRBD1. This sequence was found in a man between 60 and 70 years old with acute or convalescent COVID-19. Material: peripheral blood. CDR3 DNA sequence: TGCGCCAGCAGCCAGGGGGACAGTCATGGCTACACCTTC. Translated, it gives CASSQGDSHGYTF.